This TCR beta chain was documented in a study of CD8+ T cells in alopecia areata. Study at large: Patients in the treated group were given tofacitinib by mouth, 5 to 10 mg twice a day. A 6-month off-drug phase came after tofacitinib, which had lasted 6 to 18 months.

Following RNA extraction, reverse transcription yielded cDNA that acted as the sequencing template. Measured with immunoSEQ multiplex PCR; TCRdb has only the in-frame clones, and not every one. The sample shows approximately 150,000 clones, approximately 50% of them seen only once. Germline V gives CDR1 GTSNPN, CDR2 SVGIG (reference sequence). The V end was cut by 0 bases, the J end by 7 bases, with 6 bases between. This CDR3 is 11 amino acids long. Sequenced material: CD4+ T cells sorted from blood, taken at week 0. The sequence came from a human donor with alopecia areata. The chain couples TRBV30 to TRBJ1-1; no clear D. CDR3 coding DNA: TGTGCCTGGAGTGTAAACGGTGAAGCTTTCTTT. This codes for CAWSVNGEAFF.